This entry concerns a single TCR beta chain. The data were obtained in a study of blood T cell repertoires in COVID-19. Study background: Italy, Spain and the United States were the sources of the convalescent and acute COVID-19 samples. Sources were T cells, B-cell-depleted T cells, or PBMCs; the material itself was cDNA or gDNA.

Per the study methods: Amplification of reference gene primers was used by the study to estimate nucleated cell counts. Sequencing used immunoSEQ multiplex PCR; TCRdb keeps in-frame clones, though not all of them. That table is the source of V, J and clone size, and D and trimming were worked out from the DNA. The sample includes over 350,000 clones, about 89% of them seen just once. This TCR was recovered from a woman younger than 45 with acute or convalescent COVID-19. Sequencing used peripheral blood.

For the CDR3, the DNA is TGTGCCTGCTCGCGGAGCTACGAGCAGTACTTC. It is translated as CACSRSYEQYF. The V and J genes are TRBV6-5 and TRBJ2-7; no definite D call. Trimming removed 11 bases at V and 3 bases at J, with 11 bases between. There are 11 residues in the CDR3. The V gene's germline CDR1 is MNHEY and CDR2 SVGAGI.